This T cell receptor (beta chain) was captured in a study of blood T cells in healthy people across ages. Study results and limitations: Naive CD4+ cells and diversity were both higher in long-lived donors than in aged donors. Nothing was known about donor CMV status, and this possibly confounded expanded clonotype changes.

A second PCR, run for roughly 7 to 11 cycles, used a sample-barcoded 5' primer plus a J-beta primer mix. Via MiXCR, TCRdb re-called the 5' RACE reads, giving one row per CDR3 protein. The sample lists about 1.4 million distinct CDR3 sequences, 55% to 75% seen once, with 5.5% to 8% in the top ten. The length of the CDR3 is 14 residues. The V end lost 8 bases, the J end lost 4 bases, and 18 bases lay between the germline ends. Germline CDR1 reads SNHLY; CDR2 reads FYNNEI. Concerning this clonotype itself: Antigen unknown.

This clonotype was obtained from a man between 18 and 35 years old in good health. This chain uses TRBV2 with TRBJ2-7; D tentatively reads TRBD1 or TRBD2 (5 bases each). The specimen was blood. CDR3 sequence: CASAVAGAEYEQYF. Here the CDR3 DNA reads TGTGCCAGCGCCGTGGCCGGGGCGGAATACGAGCAGTACTTC.